This T cell receptor (beta chain) emerged from a study of cytomegalovirus exposure and HLA in healthy donors. With 60 Vbeta and 13 Jbeta primers, the PCR was carried out. Sequencing was performed with immunoSEQ multiplex PCR; in TCRdb, only in-frame clones are kept and a portion is missing. The sample lists some 150,000 clones, around 79% seen once, with 1.1% to 1.5% in the top ten. Trimming removed 7 bases from V and 1 base from J, with 19 bases in between. Germline-derived CDR1 and CDR2 are SQVTM and ANQGSEA. The length of the CDR3 is 15 residues. V gene TRBV29-1 combines with J gene TRBJ1-2; perhaps TRBD1 as D (6 bases). Sequenced material: PBMCs. This receptor was taken from a woman aged 40 to 55 in good health and CMV-seronegative. The CDR3 loop reads CSAGQGTSHNYGYTF. CDR3 coding DNA: TGCAGCGCGGGGCAGGGGACCTCCCATAACTATGGCTACACCTTC.